Listed here is a single T cell receptor beta chain. Its antigen is still unknown. No base-level quality is on record; no much larger clone is a single base apart. This sample was taken from a study of shared clonotypes between healthy human individuals (dated by TCRdb to about 2020). About the study as a whole: The cohort comprised a couple of women and three men aged 18 to 49 years. For each donor, CD4 naive and CD4 memory were each run on three plates, CD8 naive on two plates, and CD8 memory on one plate. Blood TCR repertoires of a handful of healthy adults were deeply sequenced to estimate repertoire size and the extent of clonotype sharing between individuals. Libraries were prepared and TCR repertoires were sequenced by different laboratories using diverse techniques, in order to increase sequencing depth and limit assay-specific biases. Leukapheresis yielded between about 0.85 and 9.5 billion PBMCs per donor.

Healthy HIV-negative adults with no recently reported acute infections or vaccinations were included as donors. Only Caucasian adults living in Nashville, Tennessee, USA were represented among the donors. Magnetic negative selection was used to enrich CD4+ T cells, after which naive cells were positively selected on CD45RA and the negative fraction became the memory subset. After blood collection by leukapheresis, PBMCs were isolated using Ficoll-Histopaque density gradient centrifugation and then cryopreserved in the vapor phase of liquid nitrogen. Analytical flow cytometry was used to check the purity and quantity of each magnetically sorted T cell population. Each sorted fraction had its genomic DNA isolated and then quantified by UV absorbance on a Nanodrop 2000c. TCR CDR3 regions were amplified from genomic DNA by multiplex PCR using the deep immunoSEQ assay. Extracted genomic DNA from each cell subset was distributed evenly across all wells of several immunoSEQ 96-well plates, and each plate was treated as a replicate. For sorted subsets, 200 ng of genomic DNA, equivalent to 25,000 to 35,000 T cell genomes, went into each replicate PCR. Purified libraries were quantified with a Qubit 3.0 fluorometer, sized on a Bioanalyzer 2100, and re-quantified with the KAPA Library Quantification kit. Each immunoSEQ 96-well plate was sequenced on its own single-read 150-cycle Illumina NextSeq 550 flow cell. As for the authors' bioinformatics: Because the immunoSEQ output held only junctional sequences and lacked quality scores, the filtering could not match the filtering applied to full-length reads. To assign V/J genes and CDR3, sequences were annotated using PyIR, a Python wrapper for IgBLAST v1.9, with IMGT germline references. Reads were filtered out if the reads had weak V/J assignments (E-value above 1e-6), no CDR3, stop codons, out-of-frame junctions, or ambiguous translated residues. V3J clonotypes were defined as sequences sharing an identical inferred V gene, J gene, and CDR3 amino acid sequence. Percentage overlap between repertoires was calculated by dividing the number of shared unique clonotypes by the size of the smaller repertoire. Richness of each repertoire was evaluated using RTK rarefaction, the Chao1 estimator, and Recon v2.1 estimates of unobserved clonotypes. Generation probabilities were computed with OLGA for all TCRbeta clonotypes obtained by the gDNA method from several donors. The source is immuneACCESS, and TCRdb retained only in-frame sequences with V and J called. Part of the clones is not carried over; for the studies checked, unresolved V genes explain less than half of this, and the remainder is unexplained. D and trimming come from the DNA, and the V and J calls and clone size come from that table. This sample comprises fewer than 1.8 million clones, about 98.5% of them detected only once. Clones ranked in the top ten supply about 0.34% of the sample.

CDR1 and CDR2 are read off the germline V gene (reference sequence) as SGHNT and YYREEE. The germline V end is reduced by 4 bases and the J end by 4 bases; junction bases left unmatched: 5. The CDR3 runs 14 amino acids, cysteine and phenylalanine included. Only the CDR3 portion is preserved as DNA: 42 bases, with reading frame beginning at the first base. Points the paper makes about the study in general: Based on pairwise subsampling, the degree of clonotype sharing among donors was expected to be affected by sequencing depth. Because the study included only a small number of donors, the genetic and exposure-history diversity represented was limited. When a handful of donors were compared, the shared fraction of clonotypes was about 5.5% for naive CD4, more than 3% for naive CD8, roughly 2.5% for memory CD4, and roughly 0.4% for memory CD8. Clonotypes shared by all four sorted-subset donors showed higher generation probabilities than non-shared clonotypes. Sampling was limited to blood, and TCR repertoires in tissue likely differ from TCR repertoires in blood. Even with the large sequencing depth, rarefaction of the sorted-subset datasets indicated that sequencing was incomplete. Estimated clonotype richness was generally larger for naive than for memory subsets.

The sequence links TRBV5-4 to TRBJ2-7, with 10 bases matching TRBD1. This receptor was identified in a man aged 25-45 years in good health. Material for sequencing was naive CD4+ T cells sorted from blood. Interpreted using the paper, the cell subset or site label stands for: CD45RA+ positively selected. CDR3 reads: CASSPRQGAYEQYF. In nucleotides, the sequence is TGTGCCAGCAGCCCTCGACAGGGGGCGTACGAGCAGTACTTC.